The TCR beta chain under discussion was sequenced for a study of naive and memory T cell subsets. Study-level findings and limits: In CD4 and CD8 cells, diversity dropped from naive through EMRA.

The beta constant-region primer was an equimolar mix of two oligonucleotides covering TRBC1 and TRBC2. TCRdb called the UMI-ligation and nested PCR reads again in MiXCR, with one record for every CDR3 protein. This table has 130,000 to 150,000 distinct CDR3 sequences, approximately 17% appearing once. With regard to this clonotype: Antigen: not known.

Cells stained for CD3, CD4, CD8, CD45RA and CD27 were sorted into four subsets. Trimming stripped 6 bases from V and 0 bases from J, with 18 bases between. The CDR3 spans 17 residues. The chain couples TRBV12-3 or TRBV12-4 to TRBJ1-3; D is undetermined. Sequenced material: naive CD4+ T cells from blood. This TCR was recovered from a human donor in good health. CDR3 residues: CASSPLTASLSGNTIYF. The CDR3 coding sequence is TGTGCCAGCAGCCCACTTACGGCTTCTCTCTCTGGAAACACCATATATTTT.